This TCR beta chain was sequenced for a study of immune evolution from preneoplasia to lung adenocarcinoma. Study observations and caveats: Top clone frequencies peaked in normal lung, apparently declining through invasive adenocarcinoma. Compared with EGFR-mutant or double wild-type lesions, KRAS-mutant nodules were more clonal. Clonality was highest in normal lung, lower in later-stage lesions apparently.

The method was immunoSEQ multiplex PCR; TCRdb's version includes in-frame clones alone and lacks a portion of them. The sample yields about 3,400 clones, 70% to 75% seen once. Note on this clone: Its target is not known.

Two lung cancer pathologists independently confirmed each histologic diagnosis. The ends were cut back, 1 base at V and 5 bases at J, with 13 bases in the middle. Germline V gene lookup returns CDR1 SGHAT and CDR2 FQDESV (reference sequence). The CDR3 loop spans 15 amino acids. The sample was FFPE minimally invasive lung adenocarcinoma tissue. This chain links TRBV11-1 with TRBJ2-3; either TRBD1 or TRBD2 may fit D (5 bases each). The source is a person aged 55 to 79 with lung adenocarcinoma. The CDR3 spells CASSLGRYGGDTQYF. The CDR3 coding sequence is TGTGCCAGCAGCTTAGGGAGGTATGGGGGAGATACGCAGTATTTT.